The rows below give T cell receptor beta chains drawn from one sample of a study. MiXCR, run by TCRdb on the RT-PCR reads, gives a single entry per CDR3 protein. The data contain about 700,000 distinct CDR3 sequences, 14% of them singletons. Sequencing used memory CD4+ T cells from blood. All receptors come from a female donor in good health, serving as a healthy control. The CDR3 runs from the conserved cysteine through the conserved F or W. The order of the fields is CDR3 length, V gene, J gene, clone size, D gene, CDR3 DNA, CDR3 protein. A D gene is named only where the DNA matches it firmly. Expanded clones are given a class, and other clones once, few, many or no size at all.

12	TRBV20-1	TRBJ1-1	.	.	TGCAGTGCTTCTCAGGGGAACACTGAAGCTTTCTTT	CSASQGNTEAFF
12	TRBV20-1	TRBJ2-5	.	.	TGCAGTTCGCCAGGACAGCAAGAGACCCAGTACTTC	CSSPGQQETQYF
15	TRBV5-6	TRBJ2-5	.	TRBD1	TGTGCCAGCAGCCTACTGACAGGGGGCGTAGAGACCCAGTACTTC	CASSLLTGGVETQYF
15	TRBV7-2	TRBJ2-5	many	TRBD2	TGTGCCAGCAGCTTACTTATGCGGGGGGGGGAGACCCAGTACTTC	CASSLLMRGGETQYF
15	TRBV5-5	TRBJ2-1	many	TRBD1	TGTGCCAGCAGCCGGGGACAGGGGGTCGACAATGAGCAGTTCTTC	CASSRGQGVDNEQFF
17	TRBV6-6	TRBJ2-2	.	TRBD2	TGTGCCAGCAGTACTGGAGCGGGGGGGCCTGGGAACGGGGAGCTGTTTTTT	CASSTGAGGPGNGELFF
17	TRBV9	TRBJ2-3	.	TRBD2	TGTGCCAGCAGCGAGGGACTAGCGGGAAGTGGGACAGATACGCAGTATTTT	CASSEGLAGSGTDTQYF
13	TRBV6-5	TRBJ1-2	many	.	TGTGCCAGCAGTCCCCGACAGGTTCGGGACTACACCTTC	CASSPRQVRDYTF
13	TRBV29-1	TRBJ2-1	many	.	TGCAGCCTAAGGGGGGTGGCCTACAATGAGCAGTTCTTC	CSLRGVAYNEQFF
15	TRBV7-2	TRBJ1-1	few	.	TGTGCCAGCAGCTTACCGGGACGACCTTCTTCGGAAGCTTTCTTT	CASSLPGRPSSEAFF
14	TRBV5-1	TRBJ2-1	.	.	TGCGCCAGCAGCCCCCAGGGACATTACGATGAGCAGTTCTTC	CASSPQGHYDEQFF
15	TRBV12-3/TRBV12-4	TRBJ1-5	few	TRBD1	TGTGCCAGCAATGACCGGACAGGGGGCAATCAGCCCCAGCATTTT	CASNDRTGGNQPQHF
15	TRBV6-1	TRBJ2-7	.	.	TGTGCCAGCAGTGTCCCAAGTGGGTTCTCAGGCGAGCAGTACTTC	CASSVPSGFSGEQYF
16	TRBV5-1	TRBJ1-4	.	.	TGCGCCAGCAGCTTGGAAGGGTCGGGGGACGGAGAAAAACTGTTTTTT	CASSLEGSGDGEKLFF
14	TRBV12-3/TRBV12-4	TRBJ2-1	.	.	TGTGCCAGCAGTTTAGAAAACTTCTACAATGAGCAGTTCTTC	CASSLENFYNEQFF
14	TRBV20-1	TRBJ2-1	few	TRBD2	TGCAGTGCTAGAAAGCGGGAGGGCCTTATTGAGCAGTTCTTC	CSARKREGLIEQFF
12	TRBV29-1	TRBJ1-2	.	.	TGCAGCGTTATTGGCGATAACTATGGCTACACCTTC	CSVIGDNYGYTF
15	TRBV7-9	TRBJ2-7	many	.	TGTGCCAGCAGCTTAGGTCGGGGAAGCTCCTACGAGCAGTACTTC	CASSLGRGSSYEQYF
11	TRBV29-1	TRBJ2-1	many	.	TGCAGCGTTGTCAGCAGGCCCTGGGGGTTCTTC	CSVVSRPWGFF